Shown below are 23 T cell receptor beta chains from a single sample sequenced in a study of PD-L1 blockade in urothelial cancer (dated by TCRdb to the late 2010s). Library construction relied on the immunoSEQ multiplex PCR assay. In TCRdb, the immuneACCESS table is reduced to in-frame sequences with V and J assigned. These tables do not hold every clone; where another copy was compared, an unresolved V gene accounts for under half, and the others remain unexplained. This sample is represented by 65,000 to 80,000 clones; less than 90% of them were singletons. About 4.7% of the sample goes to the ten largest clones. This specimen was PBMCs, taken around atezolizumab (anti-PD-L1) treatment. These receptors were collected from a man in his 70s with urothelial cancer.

Written as DNA, the CDR3 is TGTGCCAGCAGTTTAGCGGGAGGGGTCGACGAGCAGTACTTC. It yields the protein CASSLAGGVDEQYF. The rearrangement joins TRBV27 to TRBJ2-7; TRBD2 matches at 9 bases. The CDR3 has 14 amino acids. With V trimmed by 2 bases and J by 5 bases, 4 bases remained unmatched. Germline CDR1 MNHEY, CDR2 SMNVEV (reference sequence).

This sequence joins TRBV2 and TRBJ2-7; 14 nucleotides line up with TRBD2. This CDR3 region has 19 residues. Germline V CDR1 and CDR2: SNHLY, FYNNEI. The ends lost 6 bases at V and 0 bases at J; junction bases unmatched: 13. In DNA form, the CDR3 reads TGTGCCAGCAGACGAGCCGGGACTAGCGGGAGCGCCAGCTCCTACGAGCAGTACTTC. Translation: CASRRAGTSGSASSYEQYF.

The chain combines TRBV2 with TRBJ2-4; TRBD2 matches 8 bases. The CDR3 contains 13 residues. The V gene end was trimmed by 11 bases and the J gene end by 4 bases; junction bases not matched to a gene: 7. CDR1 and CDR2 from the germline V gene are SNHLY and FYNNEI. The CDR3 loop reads CAARAGEKNIQYF. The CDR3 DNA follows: TGTGCCGCCCGAGCGGGAGAGAAAAACATTCAGTACTTC.

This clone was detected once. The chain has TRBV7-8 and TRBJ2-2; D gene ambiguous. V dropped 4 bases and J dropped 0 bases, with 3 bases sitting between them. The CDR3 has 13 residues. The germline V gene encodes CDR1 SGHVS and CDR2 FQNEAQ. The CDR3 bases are TGTGCCAGCAGCTCAACGAACACCGGGGAGCTGTTTTTT. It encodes CASSSTNTGELFF.

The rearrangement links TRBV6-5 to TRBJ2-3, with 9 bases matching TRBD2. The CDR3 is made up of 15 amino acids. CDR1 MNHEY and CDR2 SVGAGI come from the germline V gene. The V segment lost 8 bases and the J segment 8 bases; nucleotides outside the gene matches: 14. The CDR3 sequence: CASGDLGGRAVTQYF. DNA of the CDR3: TGTGCCAGCGGGGATTTAGGCGGGAGGGCCGTTACGCAGTATTTT.

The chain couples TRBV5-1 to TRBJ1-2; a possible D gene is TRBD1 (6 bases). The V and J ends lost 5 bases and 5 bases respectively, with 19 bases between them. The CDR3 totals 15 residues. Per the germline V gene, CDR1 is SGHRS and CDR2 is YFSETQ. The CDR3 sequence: CASSRDRPLDYGYTF. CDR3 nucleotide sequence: TGCGCCAGCAGTCGTGACAGGCCCCTCGATTATGGCTACACCTTC.

CDR3 sequence (DNA): TGCGCCAGCAGCTTGGACCGGGAGAAGACCCAGTACTTC. It encodes CASSLDREKTQYF. V and J are TRBV5-1 and TRBJ2-5, with D possibly being TRBD2 (6 bases). Trimming left V 0 bases short and J 6 bases short, with 9 bases between. CDR3 length: 13 amino acids. Germline CDR1 reads SGHRS; CDR2 reads YFSETQ. The complete variable domain, with remaining parts taken from reference TRBV5-1 and TRBJ2-5, reads KAGVTQTPRYLIKTRGQQVTLSCSPISGHRSVSWYQQTPGQGLQFLFEYFSETQRNKGNFPGRFSGRQFSNSRSEMNVSTLELGDSALYLCASSLDREKTQYFGPGTRLLVL.

CDR3: CASSLEQSSYEQYF. CDR3 bases: TGTGCCAGCAGCTTGGAACAGAGCTCCTACGAGCAGTACTTC. This sequence joins TRBV5-4 and TRBJ2-7, with D unclear. V was cut by 0 bases and J by 0 bases, with 7 bases left in between. CDR1 is SGHNT, CDR2 YYREEE, per germline (reference sequence). The CDR3 runs to 14 residues.

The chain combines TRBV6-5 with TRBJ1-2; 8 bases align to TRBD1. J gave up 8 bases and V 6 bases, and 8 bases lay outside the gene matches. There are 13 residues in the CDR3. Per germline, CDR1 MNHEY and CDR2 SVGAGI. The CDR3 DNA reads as TGTGCCAGCAGATTGACAGGGGCGGGAGGCTACACCTTC. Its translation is CASRLTGAGGYTF.

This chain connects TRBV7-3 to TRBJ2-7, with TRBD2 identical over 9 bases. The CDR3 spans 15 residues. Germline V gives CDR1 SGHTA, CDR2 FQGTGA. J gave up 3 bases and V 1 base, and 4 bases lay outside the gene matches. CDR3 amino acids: CASSLSGRAVYEQYF. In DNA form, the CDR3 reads TGTGCCAGCAGCTTAAGCGGGAGGGCCGTCTACGAGCAGTACTTC.

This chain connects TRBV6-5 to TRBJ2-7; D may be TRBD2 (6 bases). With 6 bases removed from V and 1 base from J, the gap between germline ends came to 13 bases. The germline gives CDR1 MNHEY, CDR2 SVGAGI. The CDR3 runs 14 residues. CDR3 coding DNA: TGTGCCAGCAGCCCCGGGACTTTTTCCTACGAGCAGTACTTC. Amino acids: CASSPGTFSYEQYF.

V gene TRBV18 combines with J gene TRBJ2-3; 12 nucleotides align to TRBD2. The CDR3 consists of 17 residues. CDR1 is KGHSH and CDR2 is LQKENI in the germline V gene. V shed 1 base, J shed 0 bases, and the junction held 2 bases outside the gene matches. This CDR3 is CASSPRLAGESTDTQYF. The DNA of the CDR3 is TGTGCCAGCTCACCACGACTAGCGGGAGAGAGCACAGATACGCAGTATTTT.

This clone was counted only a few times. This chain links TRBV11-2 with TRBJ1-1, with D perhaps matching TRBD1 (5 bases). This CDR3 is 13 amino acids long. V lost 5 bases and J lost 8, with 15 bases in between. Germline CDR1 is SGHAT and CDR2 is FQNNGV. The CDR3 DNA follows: TGTGCCAGCAGCCTGACCCAGGGCGCGGAAGCTTTCTTT. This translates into CASSLTQGAEAFF.

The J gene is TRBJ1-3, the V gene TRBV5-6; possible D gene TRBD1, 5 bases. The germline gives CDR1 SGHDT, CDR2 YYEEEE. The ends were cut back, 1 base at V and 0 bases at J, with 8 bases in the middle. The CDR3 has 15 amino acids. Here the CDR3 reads CASSLFGASGNTIYF. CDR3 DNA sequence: TGTGCCAGCAGCTTGTTTGGGGCCTCTGGAAACACCATATATTTT.

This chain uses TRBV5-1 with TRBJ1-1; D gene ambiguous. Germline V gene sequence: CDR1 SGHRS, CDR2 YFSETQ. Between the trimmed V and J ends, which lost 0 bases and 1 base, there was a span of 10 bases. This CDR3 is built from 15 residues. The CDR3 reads CASSLVGAKNTEAFF. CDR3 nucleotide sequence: TGCGCCAGCAGCTTGGTTGGAGCCAAGAACACTGAAGCTTTCTTT.

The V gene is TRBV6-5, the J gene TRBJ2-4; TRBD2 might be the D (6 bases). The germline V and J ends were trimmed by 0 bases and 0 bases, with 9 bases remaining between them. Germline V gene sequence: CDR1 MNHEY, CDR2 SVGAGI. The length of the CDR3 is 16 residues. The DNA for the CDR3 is TGTGCCAGCAGTTACTCGCGGGGTCTAGCCAAAAACATTCAGTACTTC. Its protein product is CASSYSRGLAKNIQYF.

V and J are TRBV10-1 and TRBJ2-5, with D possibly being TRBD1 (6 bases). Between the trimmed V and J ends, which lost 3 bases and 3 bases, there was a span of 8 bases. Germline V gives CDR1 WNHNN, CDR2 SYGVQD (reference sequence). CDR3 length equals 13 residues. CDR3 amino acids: CASSEGGEETQYF. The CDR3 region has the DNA TGCGCCAGCAGTGAAGGGGGTGAAGAGACCCAGTACTTC.

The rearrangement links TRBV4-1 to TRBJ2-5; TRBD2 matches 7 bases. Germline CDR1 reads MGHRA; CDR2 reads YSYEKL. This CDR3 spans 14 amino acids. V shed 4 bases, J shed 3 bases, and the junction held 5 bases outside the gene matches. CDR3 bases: TGCGCCAGCAGCCCGGGGGGACCCGAAGAGACCCAGTACTTC. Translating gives CASSPGGPEETQYF.

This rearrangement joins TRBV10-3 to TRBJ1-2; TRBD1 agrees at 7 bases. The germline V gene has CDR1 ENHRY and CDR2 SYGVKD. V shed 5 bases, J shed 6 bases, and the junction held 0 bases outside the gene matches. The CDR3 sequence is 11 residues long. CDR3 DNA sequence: TGTGCCATCAGTACAGGGGATGGCTACACCTTC. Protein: CAISTGDGYTF.

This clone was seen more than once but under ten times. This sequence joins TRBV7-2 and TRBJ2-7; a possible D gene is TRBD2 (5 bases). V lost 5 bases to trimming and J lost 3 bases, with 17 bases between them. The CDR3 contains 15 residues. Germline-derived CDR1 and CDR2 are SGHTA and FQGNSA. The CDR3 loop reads CASSQEEARRYEQYF. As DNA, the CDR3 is TGTGCCAGCAGCCAAGAGGAGGCCCGGCGCTACGAGCAGTACTTC.

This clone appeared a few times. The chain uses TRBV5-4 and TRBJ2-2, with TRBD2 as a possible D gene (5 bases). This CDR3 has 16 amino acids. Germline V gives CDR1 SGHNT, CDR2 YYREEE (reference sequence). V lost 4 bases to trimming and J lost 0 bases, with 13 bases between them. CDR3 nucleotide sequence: TGTGCCAGCAGCGCCGAAGCGGCAGCGAACACCGGGGAGCTGTTTTTT. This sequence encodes CASSAEAAANTGELFF.

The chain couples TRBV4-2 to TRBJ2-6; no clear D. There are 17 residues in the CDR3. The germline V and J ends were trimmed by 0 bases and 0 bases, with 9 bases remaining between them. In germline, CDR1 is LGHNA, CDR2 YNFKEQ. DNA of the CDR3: TGTGCCAGCAGCCAAGACGCGGTGCGCTCTGGGGCCAACGTCCTGACTTTC. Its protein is CASSQDAVRSGANVLTF.

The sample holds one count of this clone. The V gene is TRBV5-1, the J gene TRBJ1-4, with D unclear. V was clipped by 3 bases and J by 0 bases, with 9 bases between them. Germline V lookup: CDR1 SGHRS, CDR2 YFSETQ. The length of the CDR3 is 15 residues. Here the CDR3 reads CASSSPEATNEKLFF. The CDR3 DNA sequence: TGCGCCAGCAGCTCCCCGGAGGCAACTAATGAAAAACTGTTTTTT. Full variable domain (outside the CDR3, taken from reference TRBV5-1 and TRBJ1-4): KAGVTQTPRYLIKTRGQQVTLSCSPISGHRSVSWYQQTPGQGLQFLFEYFSETQRNKGNFPGRFSGRQFSNSRSEMNVSTLELGDSALYLCASSSPEATNEKLFFGSGTQLSVL.